These 31 T cell receptor beta chains originate from one sample sequenced in a study of cytomegalovirus exposure and HLA in healthy donors. Clones were sequenced by immunoSEQ multiplex PCR, and TCRdb holds only the in-frame ones, with some missing. The data show 150,000 to 200,000 clones, around 92% seen once. The sequenced material came from PBMCs. These TCRs come from a man younger than 35 in good health and CMV-seropositive.

The rearrangement uses TRBV11-2 and TRBJ2-6; possible D gene TRBD2, 5 bases. Looked up from germline, CDR1 is SGHAT and CDR2 is FQNNGV. V lost 4 bases and J lost 2, with 12 bases in between. The CDR3 length is 16 residues. The CDR3, as DNA: TGTGCCAGCAGCTATCGAGGGAACCCTGGGGCCAACGTCCTGACTTTC. Translation: CASSYRGNPGANVLTF.

CDR3 nucleotide sequence: TGTGCCAGCAGCCCGAGGACTAGCGGTCTGTACTACAATGAGCAGTTCTTC. Protein: CASSPRTSGLYYNEQFF. The chain recombines TRBV11-2 with TRBJ2-1; TRBD2 matches at 10 bases. The V and J ends lost 5 bases and 3 bases, in that order; junction bases with no gene match: 10. Germline lookup yields CDR1 SGHAT and CDR2 FQNNGV. CDR3 length equals 17 residues.

A single count supports this clone. The chain carries TRBV10-2 and TRBJ2-7; 7 positions agree with TRBD2. Unmatched junction bases numbered 2, after V lost 2 bases and J lost 7 bases. CDR1 WSHSY and CDR2 SAAADI come from the germline V gene. The CDR3 length is 12 residues. The CDR3 DNA reads as TGCGCCAGCAGTGAGATGGGAGGGGAGCAGTACTTC. This encodes CASSEMGGEQYF.

This clone was detected only once. The rearrangement links TRBV4-1 to TRBJ2-4; the D is unclear. The CDR3 spans 14 residues. V lost 1 base and J lost 0, with 4 bases in between. Looked up from germline, CDR1 is MGHRA and CDR2 is YSYEKL. The CDR3 DNA reads as TGCGCCAGCAGCCAAGTTCTAGCCAAAAACATTCAGTACTTC. It is translated as CASSQVLAKNIQYF.

The gene calls are TRBV19 and TRBJ1-1; 7 bases match TRBD1. Germline trimming cut 6 bases from V and 0 bases from J; bases unmatched to any gene: 4. The CDR3 consists of 14 residues. Germline lookup yields CDR1 LNHDA and CDR2 SQIVND (reference sequence). The CDR3: CASRPGGLNTEAFF. In DNA, the CDR3 is TGTGCCAGTAGGCCAGGGGGGTTGAACACTGAAGCTTTCTTT. Together with reference TRBV19 and TRBJ1-1, the CDR3 gives the full variable domain: DGGITQSPKYLFRKEGQNVTLSCEQNLNHDAMYWYRQDPGQGLRLIYYSQIVNDFQKGDIAEGYSVSREKKESFPLTVTSAQKNPTAFYLCASRPGGLNTEAFFGQGTRLTVV.

The J gene is TRBJ2-7, the V gene TRBV6-1; a weak D match, TRBD1 (6 bases). The germline V gene encodes CDR1 MNHNS and CDR2 SASEGT. Trimming removed 7 bases at V and 0 bases at J, with 13 bases between. This CDR3 is 14 amino acids long. The CDR3 protein is CASTWTADSYEQYF. The DNA for the CDR3 is TGTGCCAGCACCTGGACAGCCGACTCCTACGAGCAGTACTTC.

The V gene is TRBV28, the J gene TRBJ1-2; the match to TRBD1 covers 11 bases. This CDR3 has 14 amino acids. Germline V gene lookup returns CDR1 MDHEN and CDR2 SYDVKM. V lost 4 bases to trimming and J lost 8 bases; unmatched junction nucleotides: 6. CDR3: CASSYLGQGAGYTF. CDR3 DNA: TGTGCCAGCAGTTACCTCGGACAGGGGGCGGGCTACACCTTC.

V is TRBV11-2 and J is TRBJ2-5; D gene unclear. Between the trimmed V and J ends, which lost 2 bases and 5 bases, there was a span of 6 bases. The germline CDR1 and CDR2 sequences are SGHAT and FQNNGV. There are 12 residues in the CDR3. The chain's CDR3 is CASSLLRETQYF. For the CDR3, the DNA is TGTGCCAGCAGCTTACTGCGGGAGACCCAGTACTTC.

The chain joins TRBV6-1 to TRBJ1-4, with a weak D call TRBD1 (5 bases). The CDR3 contains 14 residues. Trimming shortened V by 1 base and J by 7 bases, and 10 bases separated the two germline ends. Per the germline V gene, CDR1 is MNHNS and CDR2 is SASEGT. This chain's CDR3 is CASSEGTGSEKLFF. The CDR3 DNA reads TGTGCCAGCAGTGAAGGTACAGGAAGTGAAAAACTGTTTTTT.

Worth noting for this clone: An end of the junction does not agree with germline; a read error may underlie this. V usage is TRBV7-3 and J usage is TRBJ2-7; TRBD1 matches at 12 bases. The CDR3 extends over 15 amino acids. Germline V gene lookup returns CDR1 SGHTA and CDR2 FQGTGA. The CDR3 nucleotides read TGTGCCAGCAGCTTAATGGAGTCTGGGACAGGGGGCTTGGACTTC. Its protein product is CASSLMESGTGGLDF.

The chain uses TRBV5-8 and TRBJ2-1; possible D gene TRBD1, 6 bases. The CDR3 runs 13 residues. V gave up 3 bases and J gave up 4 bases, with 8 bases separating them. Germline CDR1 reads SGHTS; CDR2 reads YDEGEE. The CDR3 region has the DNA TGTGCCAGCAGCTCGGGACATTACAATGAGCAGTTCTTC. Its protein product is CASSSGHYNEQFF.

The CDR3 sequence is CASSSTTGTWETQYF. The CDR3 bases are TGTGCCAGCAGTTCCACGACAGGGACGTGGGAGACCCAGTACTTC. This chain connects TRBV6-5 to TRBJ2-5; 7 bases match TRBD1. V was pared by 4 bases and J by 5 bases, with 10 bases of the junction left unmatched. The germline gives CDR1 MNHEY, CDR2 SVGAGI. This CDR3 contains 15 residues.

The rearrangement joins TRBV10-3 to TRBJ2-4, with TRBD2 matching over 8 bases. Germline V CDR1 and CDR2: ENHRY, SYGVKD. The trim removed 0 bases at V and 0 bases at J, leaving 7 bases unmatched. The CDR3 is 18 amino acids. CDR3 nucleotides: TGTGCCATCAGTGAGTCAATGGGGCTAGCGGGAGCCAAAAACATTCAGTACTTC. Protein product: CAISESMGLAGAKNIQYF.

The chain recombines TRBV27 with TRBJ1-1, with a tentative D call TRBD1 (5 bases). The CDR3 runs 18 residues. Per germline, CDR1 MNHEY and CDR2 SMNVEV (reference sequence). V lost 3 bases, J lost 0 bases, and 20 bases lay in between. CDR3 nucleotides: TGTGCCAGCAGTTTTGAACCTAGAAGGGGAAACATGAACACTGAAGCTTTCTTT. As protein: CASSFEPRRGNMNTEAFF.

This chain links TRBV9 with TRBJ2-7; D is possibly TRBD1 (5 bases). With 0 bases removed from V and 2 bases from J, the gap between germline ends came to 12 bases. Germline lookup yields CDR1 SGDLS and CDR2 YYNGEE. The CDR3 is 15 amino acids. This CDR3 is CASSVDGQGTYEQYF. The CDR3 nucleotides are TGTGCCAGCAGCGTAGATGGCCAGGGAACCTACGAGCAGTACTTC.

For the CDR3, the DNA is TGCTCACTGAGTAATGAAAAACTGTTTTTT. This gives the protein CSLSNEKLFF. V gene TRBV20-1 combines with J gene TRBJ1-4; no definite D call. This CDR3 has 10 amino acids. CDR1 DFQATT and CDR2 SNEGSKA come from the germline V gene (reference sequence).

The chain couples TRBV19 to TRBJ2-3; TRBD1 agrees at 8 bases. J lost 3 bases, V lost 4 bases, and 15 bases had no gene match. Germline CDR1 reads LNHDA; CDR2 reads SQIVND (reference sequence). The CDR3 is 18 amino acids. DNA of the CDR3: TGTGCCAGTAGTACCGGACAGGGAGATTATTGGATTACAGATACGCAGTATTTT. Translation gives CASSTGQGDYWITDTQYF. The full variable domain, its missing parts supplied by reference TRBV19 and TRBJ2-3, is DGGITQSPKYLFRKEGQNVTLSCEQNLNHDAMYWYRQDPGQGLRLIYYSQIVNDFQKGDIAEGYSVSREKKESFPLTVTSAQKNPTAFYLCASSTGQGDYWITDTQYFGPGTRLTVL.

The chain carries TRBV18 and TRBJ2-7, with 7 bases lining up with TRBD1. The V and J ends lost 2 bases and 0 bases, in that order; junction bases with no gene match: 4. The CDR3 is 15 residues long. Germline assignment: CDR1 KGHSH and CDR2 LQKENI. CDR3 DNA: TGTGCCAGCTCACCAGAGACAGGGTTCTCCTACGAGCAGTACTTC. Protein: CASSPETGFSYEQYF.

The chain employs TRBV5-1 and TRBJ2-3; TRBD2 matches 10 bases. The CDR3 loop spans 13 amino acids. After removal of 4 bases from V and 5 bases from J, the junction contained 1 base not matched to a gene. Germline CDR1 SGHRS, CDR2 YFSETQ. CDR3: CASSLAGEDTQYF. CDR3 DNA: TGCGCCAGCAGCCTAGCGGGGGAAGATACGCAGTATTTT.

This clone was seen a handful of times. A read error may produce the germline difference seen at one junction end. The chain uses TRBV6-6 and TRBJ1-2; weak D call: TRBD1 (6 bases). The CDR3 covers 10 residues. CDR1 and CDR2 (germline): MNHNY, SVGAGI (reference sequence). The CDR3 nucleotides are TGTGCCAGCAGTTACGGGGACACGCACTTC. Amino acid sequence: CASSYGDTHF.

In this sample, this clone turned up once. The rearrangement joins TRBV27 to TRBJ2-4; tentatively, D is TRBD2 (5 bases). This CDR3 spans 14 amino acids. Looked up from germline, CDR1 is MNHEY and CDR2 is SMNVEV (reference sequence). Trimming shortened V by 9 bases and J by 0 bases, and 12 bases separated the two germline ends. The CDR3, as DNA: TGTGCCAGTTCACCGAGGGAAGCCAAAAACATTCAGTACTTC. It specifies CASSPREAKNIQYF.

CDR3 amino acids: CASSPVQTGYEQYF. Written as DNA, the CDR3 is TGTGCCAGCTCACCCGTACAGACAGGCTACGAGCAGTACTTC. J is TRBJ2-7 and V is TRBV18, with D perhaps TRBD1 (6 bases). The germline V and J ends were trimmed by 3 bases and 3 bases, with 12 bases remaining between them. Germline V CDR1 and CDR2: KGHSH, LQKENI. The CDR3 is made up of 14 amino acids.

The chain combines TRBV4-1 with TRBJ2-5; 10 positions match TRBD2. The trim removed 5 bases at V and 2 bases at J, leaving 8 bases unmatched. This CDR3 contains 16 residues. Germline CDR1 and CDR2: MGHRA and YSYEKL. In DNA form, the CDR3 reads TGCGCCAGCAGCACGAGCGGGAGGGAAATTCAAGAGACCCAGTACTTC. Amino acids: CASSTSGREIQETQYF.

The chain has TRBV7-9 and TRBJ2-7; 7 nucleotides line up with TRBD1. Trimming at V came to 5 bases and at J to 4 bases, leaving 8 bases not matched to a gene. The CDR3 spans 14 residues. Germline CDR1 is SEHNR and CDR2 is FQNEAQ (reference sequence). Written as DNA, the CDR3 is TGTGCCAGCAGCACAACAGGGGATTTGTACGAGCAGTACTTC. Protein product: CASSTTGDLYEQYF. The full variable domain, in which reference TRBV7-9 and TRBJ2-7 provide the parts outside the CDR3, is DTGVSQNPRHKITKRGQNVTFRCDPISEHNRLYWYRQTLGQGPEFLTYFQNEAQLEKSRLLSDRFSAERPKGSFSTLEIQRTEQGDSAMYLCASSTTGDLYEQYFGPGTRLTVT.

The chain joins TRBV11-2 to TRBJ2-5; TRBD2 matches 9 bases. This CDR3 contains 13 residues. Germline values: CDR1 SGHAT, CDR2 FQNNGV. J gave up 4 bases and V 4 bases, and 1 base lay outside the gene matches. The DNA of the CDR3 is TGTGCCAGCAGCTCACTAGCGGGAGAGACCCAGTACTTC. This translates into CASSSLAGETQYF.

For this clone: Distinct nucleotide sequences in the sample also encode this CDR3. The gene calls are TRBV7-3 and TRBJ2-2, with 11 nucleotides matching TRBD2. Germline V gene sequence: CDR1 SGHTA, CDR2 FQGTGA. This CDR3 has 15 amino acids. Trimming took 5 bases from V and 1 from J; bases not matched to a gene: 0. CDR3 protein: CASSLAGGNTGELFF. CDR3 nucleotide sequence: TGTGCCAGCAGCCTAGCGGGAGGGAACACCGGGGAGCTGTTTTTT.

This chain uses TRBV6-1 with TRBJ2-1, with TRBD1 as a possible D gene (5 bases). This CDR3 spans 14 amino acids. The V and J ends lost 0 bases and 5 bases respectively, with 8 bases between them. Germline-derived CDR1 and CDR2 are MNHNS and SASEGT. In DNA, the CDR3 is TGTGCCAGCAGTGAAGCCTCGACAGACAATGAGCAGTTCTTC. This gives the protein CASSEASTDNEQFF.

The CDR3 is CASRQGQGSYNEQFF. The CDR3 DNA reads as TGTGCCAGCAGACAGGGACAGGGATCCTACAATGAGCAGTTCTTC. The V call is TRBV27, the J call TRBJ2-1; 9 bases map to TRBD1. The germline V gene encodes CDR1 MNHEY and CDR2 SMNVEV (reference sequence). The length of the CDR3 is 15 residues. Germline trimming cut 6 bases from V and 1 base from J; bases unmatched to any gene: 4.

CDR3 in DNA: TGTGCCAGCAGCCCGAGACAGGGTCCGACTAACTATGGCTACACCTTC. Encoded protein: CASSPRQGPTNYGYTF. The chain is built from TRBV14 and TRBJ1-2; 7 bases are a match to TRBD1. Germline CDR1 SGHDN, CDR2 FVKESK. The CDR3 runs 16 residues. The ends lost 4 bases at V and 0 bases at J; junction bases unmatched: 8.

The chain has TRBV10-3 and TRBJ2-7; tentatively, D is TRBD1 (5 bases). This CDR3 contains 14 residues. Trimming removed 8 bases from V and 4 bases from J, with 18 bases in between. Germline V gene sequence: CDR1 ENHRY, CDR2 SYGVKD. The CDR3 loop is CAISPSGREYEQYF. DNA for the CDR3: TGTGCCATCTCCCCCTCGGGCAGGGAATACGAGCAGTACTTC.

This chain links TRBV29-1 with TRBJ2-1, with 7 bases that match TRBD1. The CDR3 has 12 residues. With 7 bases clipped from V and 8 bases from J, the junction kept 8 bases outside the gene matches. Germline V lookup: CDR1 SQVTM, CDR2 ANQGSEA. The CDR3 sequence: CSARDRWYEQFF. In DNA form, the CDR3 reads TGCAGCGCCCGGGACAGATGGTATGAGCAGTTCTTC.